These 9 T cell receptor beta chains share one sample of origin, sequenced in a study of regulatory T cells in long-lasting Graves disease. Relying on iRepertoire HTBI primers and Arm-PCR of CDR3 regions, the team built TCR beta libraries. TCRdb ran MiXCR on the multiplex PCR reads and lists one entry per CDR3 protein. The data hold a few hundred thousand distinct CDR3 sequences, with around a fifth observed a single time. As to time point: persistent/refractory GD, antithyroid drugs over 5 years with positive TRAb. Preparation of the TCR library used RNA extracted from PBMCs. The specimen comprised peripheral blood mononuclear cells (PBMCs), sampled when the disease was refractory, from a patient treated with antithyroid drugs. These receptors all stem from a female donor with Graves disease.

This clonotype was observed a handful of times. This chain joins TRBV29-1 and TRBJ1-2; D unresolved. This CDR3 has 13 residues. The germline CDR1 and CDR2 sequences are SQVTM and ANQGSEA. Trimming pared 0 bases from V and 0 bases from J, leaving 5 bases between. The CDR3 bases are TGCAGCGTTGAAGAATGGGCTAACTATGGCTACACCTTC. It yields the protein CSVEEWANYGYTF.

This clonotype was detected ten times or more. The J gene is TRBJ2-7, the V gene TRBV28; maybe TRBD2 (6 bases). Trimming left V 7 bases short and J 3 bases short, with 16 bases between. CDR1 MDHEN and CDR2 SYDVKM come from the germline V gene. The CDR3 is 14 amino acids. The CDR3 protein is CASTRDVGGYEQYF. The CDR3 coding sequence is TGTGCCAGCACCAGGGACGTCGGGGGCTACGAGCAGTACTTC.

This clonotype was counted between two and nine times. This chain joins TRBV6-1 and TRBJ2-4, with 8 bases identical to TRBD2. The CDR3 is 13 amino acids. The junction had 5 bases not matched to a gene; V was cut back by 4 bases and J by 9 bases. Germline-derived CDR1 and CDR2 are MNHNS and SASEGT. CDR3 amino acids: CASSVSGGTIQYF. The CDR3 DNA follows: TGTGCCAGCAGTGTGTCGGGAGGGACCATTCAGTACTTC.

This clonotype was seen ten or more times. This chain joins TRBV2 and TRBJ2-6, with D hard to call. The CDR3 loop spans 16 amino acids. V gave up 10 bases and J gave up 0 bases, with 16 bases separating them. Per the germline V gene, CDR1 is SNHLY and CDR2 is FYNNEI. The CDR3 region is CANPPSLSSGANVLTF. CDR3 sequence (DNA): TGTGCCAACCCCCCCTCCTTGAGCTCTGGGGCCAACGTCCTGACTTTC.

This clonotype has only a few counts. The CDR3 DNA reads TGTGCCAGCGGACATGGGACAGCTAACACCGGGGAGCTGTTTTTT. Amino acid sequence: CASGHGTANTGELFF. The chain couples TRBV6-1 to TRBJ2-2; TRBD1 matches at 7 bases. The junction had 8 bases not matched to a gene; V was cut back by 8 bases and J by 2 bases. Looked up from germline, CDR1 is MNHNS and CDR2 is SASEGT. The CDR3 contains 15 residues.

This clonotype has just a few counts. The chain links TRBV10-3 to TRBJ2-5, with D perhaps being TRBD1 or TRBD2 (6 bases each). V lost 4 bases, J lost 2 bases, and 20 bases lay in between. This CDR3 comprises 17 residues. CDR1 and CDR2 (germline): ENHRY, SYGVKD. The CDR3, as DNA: TGTGCCATCAGTGTAGTCTTTAGCGGCAGGGGACAAGAGACCCAGTACTTC. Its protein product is CAISVVFSGRGQETQYF.

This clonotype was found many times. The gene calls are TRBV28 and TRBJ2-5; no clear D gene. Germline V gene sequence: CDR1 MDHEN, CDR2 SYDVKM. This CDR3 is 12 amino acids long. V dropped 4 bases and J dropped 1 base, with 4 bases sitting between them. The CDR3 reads CASSSVQETQYF. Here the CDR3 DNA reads TGTGCCAGCAGTTCAGTCCAAGAGACCCAGTACTTC. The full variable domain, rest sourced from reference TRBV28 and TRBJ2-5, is DVKVTQSSRYLVKRTGEKVFLECVQDMDHENMFWYRQDPGLGLRLIYFSYDVKMKEKGDIPEGYSVSREKKERFSLILESASTNQTSMYLCASSSVQETQYFGPGTRLLVL.

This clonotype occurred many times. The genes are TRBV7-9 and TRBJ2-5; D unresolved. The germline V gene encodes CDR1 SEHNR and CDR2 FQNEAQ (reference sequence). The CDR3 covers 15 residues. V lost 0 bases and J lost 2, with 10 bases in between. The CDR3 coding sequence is TGTGCCAGCAGCTTAGCAGTTTCGCCGCAAGAGACCCAGTACTTC. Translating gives CASSLAVSPQETQYF. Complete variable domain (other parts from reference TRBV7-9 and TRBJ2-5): DTGVSQNPRHKITKRGQNVTFRCDPISEHNRLYWYRQTLGQGPEFLTYFQNEAQLEKSRLLSDRFSAERPKGSFSTLEIQRTEQGDSAMYLCASSLAVSPQETQYFGPGTRLLVL.

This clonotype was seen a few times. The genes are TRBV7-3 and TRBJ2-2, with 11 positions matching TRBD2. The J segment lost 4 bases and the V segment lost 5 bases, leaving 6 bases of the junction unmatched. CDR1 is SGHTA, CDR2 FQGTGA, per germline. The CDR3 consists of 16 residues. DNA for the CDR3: TGTGCCAGCAGCCAGACTAGCGGGGCGGGCACCGGGGAGCTGTTTTTT. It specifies CASSQTSGAGTGELFF.